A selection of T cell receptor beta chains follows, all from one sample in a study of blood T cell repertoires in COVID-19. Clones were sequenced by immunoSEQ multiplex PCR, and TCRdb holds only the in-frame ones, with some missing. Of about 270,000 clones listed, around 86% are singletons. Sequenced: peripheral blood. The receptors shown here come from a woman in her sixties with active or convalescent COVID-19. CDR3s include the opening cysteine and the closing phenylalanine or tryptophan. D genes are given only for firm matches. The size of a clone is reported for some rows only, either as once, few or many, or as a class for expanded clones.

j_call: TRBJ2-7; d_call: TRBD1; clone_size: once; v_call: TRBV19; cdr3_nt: TGTGCCAGTAGTATGGAACAGGGGCTATCTCTTGGCTACGAGCAGTACTTC; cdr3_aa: CASSMEQGLSLGYEQYF
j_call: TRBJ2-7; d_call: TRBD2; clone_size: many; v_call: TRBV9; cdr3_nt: TGTGCCAGCACCCCACTTGCGGGGGGTTTTTACGAGCAGTACTTC; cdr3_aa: CASTPLAGGFYEQYF
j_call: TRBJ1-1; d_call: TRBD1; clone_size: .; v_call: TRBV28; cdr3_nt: TGTGCCAGCAGCCCGACAGGGATGGCTTTCTTT; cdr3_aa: CASSPTGMAFF
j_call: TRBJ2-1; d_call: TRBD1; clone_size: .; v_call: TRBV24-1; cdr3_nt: TGTGCCACCAGCGGGACAGGGACGGGTGAGCAGTTCTTC; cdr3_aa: CATSGTGTGEQFF
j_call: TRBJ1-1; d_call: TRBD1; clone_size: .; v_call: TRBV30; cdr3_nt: TGTGCCTGGAGTGATCTAGTCCGGGACAGTGAAGCTTTCTTT; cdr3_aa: CAWSDLVRDSEAFF
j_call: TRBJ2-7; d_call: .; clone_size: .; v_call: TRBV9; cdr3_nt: TGTGCCAGCAGCTTACGACAGGAAACCTACGAGCAGTACTTC; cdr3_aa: CASSLRQETYEQYF
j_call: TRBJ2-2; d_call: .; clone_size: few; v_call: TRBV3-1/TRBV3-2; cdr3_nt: TGTGCCAGCAGAACAGGGATGGCCGGGGAGCTGTTTTTT; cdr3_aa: CASRTGMAGELFF
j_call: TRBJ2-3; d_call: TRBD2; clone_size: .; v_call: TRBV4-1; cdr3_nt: TGCGCCAGCAGCCCAGGACTAGCGCCTAGCACAGATACGCAGTATTTT; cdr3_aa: CASSPGLAPSTDTQYF
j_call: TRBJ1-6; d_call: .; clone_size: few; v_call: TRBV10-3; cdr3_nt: TGTGCCATCAGTGAGTCGGGGGGTGGAAATAATTCACCCCTCCACTTT; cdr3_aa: CAISESGGGNNSPLHF
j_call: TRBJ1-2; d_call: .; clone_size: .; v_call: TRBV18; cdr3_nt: TGTGCCAGCTCACCAACGGGTATAGGTGGCTACACCTTC; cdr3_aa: CASSPTGIGGYTF
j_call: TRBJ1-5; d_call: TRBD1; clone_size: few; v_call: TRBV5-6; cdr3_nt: TGTGCCAGCAGCTTGGCCGACGACAGGGGCGGGGGCAATCAGCCCCAGCATTTT; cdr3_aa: CASSLADDRGGGNQPQHF
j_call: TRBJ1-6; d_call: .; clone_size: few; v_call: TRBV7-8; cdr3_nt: TGTGCCAGCAGCCTCTCCACGACAGTCGATTCACCCCTCCACTTT; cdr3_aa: CASSLSTTVDSPLHF
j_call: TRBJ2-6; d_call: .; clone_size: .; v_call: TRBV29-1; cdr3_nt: TGCAGCGTCGGGACAACCGGGGCCAACGTCCTGACTTTC; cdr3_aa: CSVGTTGANVLTF
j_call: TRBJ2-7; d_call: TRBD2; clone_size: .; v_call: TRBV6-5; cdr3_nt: TGTGCCAGCAAAGCGGGGGGCCGGGGTTACGAGCAGTACTTC; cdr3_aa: CASKAGGRGYEQYF
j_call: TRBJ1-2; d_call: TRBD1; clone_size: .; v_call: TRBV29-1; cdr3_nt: TGCAGCGTGGGGACAGATTGGGGGCGACCTGGCTACACCTTC; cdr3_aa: CSVGTDWGRPGYTF
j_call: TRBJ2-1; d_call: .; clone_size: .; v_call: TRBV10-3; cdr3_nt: TGTGCCATCAGTGAGTCGTCAACGCGGGCCCCCGACAATGAGCAGTTCTTC; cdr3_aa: CAISESSTRAPDNEQFF
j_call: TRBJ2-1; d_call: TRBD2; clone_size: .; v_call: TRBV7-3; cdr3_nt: TGTGCCAGCAGCTCCCGGACTAGCGGGGGCGACAATGAGCAGTTCTTC; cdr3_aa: CASSSRTSGGDNEQFF
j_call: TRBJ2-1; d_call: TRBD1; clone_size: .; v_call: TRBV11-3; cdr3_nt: TGTGCCAGCAGCCCGGACAGGGCCTACAATGAGCAGTTCTTC; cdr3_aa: CASSPDRAYNEQFF
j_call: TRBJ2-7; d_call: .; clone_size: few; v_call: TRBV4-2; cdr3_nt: TGTGCCAGCAGCTACTACGAGCAGTACTTC; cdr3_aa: CASSYYEQYF
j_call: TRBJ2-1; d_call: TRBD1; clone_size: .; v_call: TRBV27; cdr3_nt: TGTGCCAGCAGTTCTCAGGGGGCGCTCAATGAGCAGTTCTTC; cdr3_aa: CASSSQGALNEQFF
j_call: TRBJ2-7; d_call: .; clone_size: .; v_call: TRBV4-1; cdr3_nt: TGCGCCAGCAGCCAAGAGAGGTCCAGCCCCTACGAGCAGTACTTC; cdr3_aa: CASSQERSSPYEQYF
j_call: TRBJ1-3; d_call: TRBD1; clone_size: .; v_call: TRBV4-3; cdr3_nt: TGCGCCAGCTGCAGGGGGCTTGACCCTGGAAACACCATATATTTT; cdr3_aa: CASCRGLDPGNTIYF
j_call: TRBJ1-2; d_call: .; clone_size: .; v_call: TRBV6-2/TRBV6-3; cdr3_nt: TGTGCCAGCAGTTCCAGGTCCAACTATGGCTACACCTTC; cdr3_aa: CASSSRSNYGYTF
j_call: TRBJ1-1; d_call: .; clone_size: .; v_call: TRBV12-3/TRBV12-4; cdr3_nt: TGTGCCAGCAGAGCGGACACTGAAGCTTTCTTT; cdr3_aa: CASRADTEAFF
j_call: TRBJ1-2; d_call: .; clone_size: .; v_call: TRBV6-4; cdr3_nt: TGTGCCAGCAGTGAACAGGGCGGCTATGGCTACACCTTC; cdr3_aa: CASSEQGGYGYTF
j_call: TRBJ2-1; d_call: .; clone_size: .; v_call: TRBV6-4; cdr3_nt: TGTGCCAGCAGTGCGACTAATATCGACAATGAGCAGTTCTTC; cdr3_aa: CASSATNIDNEQFF
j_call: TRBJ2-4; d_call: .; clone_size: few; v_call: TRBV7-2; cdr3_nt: TGTGCCAGCAGCTTAGGTGGGAGTATTCAGTACTTC; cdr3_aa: CASSLGGSIQYF
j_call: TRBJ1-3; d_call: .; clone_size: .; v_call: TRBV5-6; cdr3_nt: TGTGCCAGCAGCTTCAGGGGCACCTCTGGAAACACCATATATTTT; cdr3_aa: CASSFRGTSGNTIYF
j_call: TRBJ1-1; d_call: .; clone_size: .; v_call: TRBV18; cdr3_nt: TGTGCCAGCTCACCACGGCAGGGAGGCATGAACACTGAAGCTTTCTTT; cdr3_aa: CASSPRQGGMNTEAFF
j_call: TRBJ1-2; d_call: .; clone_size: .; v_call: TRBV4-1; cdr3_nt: TGCGCCAGCAGCCGCGCTCACTCAGGGGATGGCTACACCTTC; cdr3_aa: CASSRAHSGDGYTF
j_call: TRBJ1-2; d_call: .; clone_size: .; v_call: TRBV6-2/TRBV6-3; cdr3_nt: TGTGCCAGCAGTTACGGCAGGTCGGATACCTATGGCTACACCTTC; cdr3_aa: CASSYGRSDTYGYTF
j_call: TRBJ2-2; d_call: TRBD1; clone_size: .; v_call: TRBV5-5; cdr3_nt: TGTGCCAGCAGCCCGGGACAGGGGGCGCTAGGGACCGGGGAGCTGTTTTTT; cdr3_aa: CASSPGQGALGTGELFF
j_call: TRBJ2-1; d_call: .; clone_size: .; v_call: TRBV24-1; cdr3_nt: TGTGCCACCAGTGATTTATCACCAGGGTGGAATGAGCAGTTCTTC; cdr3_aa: CATSDLSPGWNEQFF
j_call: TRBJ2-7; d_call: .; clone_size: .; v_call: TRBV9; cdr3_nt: TGTGCCAGCAGCGTAGATGGAGGAGGGGGCAGCTCCTACGAGCAGTACTTC; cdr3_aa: CASSVDGGGGSSYEQYF
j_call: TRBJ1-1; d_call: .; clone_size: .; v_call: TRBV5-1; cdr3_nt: TGCGCCAGCAGCATTACAGGTGAAGCTTTCTTT; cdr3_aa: CASSITGEAFF
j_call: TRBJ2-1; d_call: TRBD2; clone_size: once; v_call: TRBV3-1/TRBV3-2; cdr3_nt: TGTGCCAGCAGCCTGGGGACTAGCGGCGGACGGAATGAGCAGTTCTTC; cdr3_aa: CASSLGTSGGRNEQFF
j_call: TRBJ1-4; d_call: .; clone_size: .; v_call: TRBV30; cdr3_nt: TGTGCCTGGAGTGTCGGGACGGCTGGAGGGGAAAAACTGTTTTTT; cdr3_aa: CAWSVGTAGGEKLFF
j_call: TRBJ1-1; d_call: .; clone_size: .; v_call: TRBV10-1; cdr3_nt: TGCGCCGCCCGAATCGGGACATCGGGGTTCGGAGCTTTCTTT; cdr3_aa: CAARIGTSGFGAFF
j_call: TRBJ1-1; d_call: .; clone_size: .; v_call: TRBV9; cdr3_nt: TGTGCCAGCAGCGTAGCAGGGTGGGACACTGAAGCTTTCTTT; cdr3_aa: CASSVAGWDTEAFF
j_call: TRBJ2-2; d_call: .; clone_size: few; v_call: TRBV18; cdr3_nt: TGTGCCAGCTCAGATACTGCGAACACCGGGGAGCTGTTTTTT; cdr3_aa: CASSDTANTGELFF
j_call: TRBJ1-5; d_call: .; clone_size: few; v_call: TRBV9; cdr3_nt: TGTGCCAGCAGCGCCAGGGGATTGGGTCAGCCCCAGCATTTT; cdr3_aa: CASSARGLGQPQHF
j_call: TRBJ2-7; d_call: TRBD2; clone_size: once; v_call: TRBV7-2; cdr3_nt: TGTGCCAGCAGTCGACTAGCGGGGGATTCCTACGAGCAGTACTTC; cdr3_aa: CASSRLAGDSYEQYF
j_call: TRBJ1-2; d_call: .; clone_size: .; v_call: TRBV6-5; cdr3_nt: TGTGCCAGCAGGCCAAACGACCGACAAATCTGGGCCTACACCTTC; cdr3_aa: CASRPNDRQIWAYTF
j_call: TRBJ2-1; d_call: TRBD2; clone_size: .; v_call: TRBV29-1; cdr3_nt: TGCAGCGTACGGGAGGGCGGTCCCTACAATGAGCAGTTCTTC; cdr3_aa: CSVREGGPYNEQFF
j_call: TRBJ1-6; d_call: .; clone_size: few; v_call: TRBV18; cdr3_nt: TGTGCCAGCTCACCACCCGGAGGACCTAATTCACCCCTCCACTTT; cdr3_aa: CASSPPGGPNSPLHF
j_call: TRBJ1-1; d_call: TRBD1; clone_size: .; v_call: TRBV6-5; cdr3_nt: TGTGCCAGCAGTACCAGACAGGGCGAGAACACTGAAGCTTTCTTT; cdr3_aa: CASSTRQGENTEAFF
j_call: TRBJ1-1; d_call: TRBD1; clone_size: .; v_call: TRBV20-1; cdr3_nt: TGCAGTGCTAGCCAGGGGGGCGAAGCTTTCTTT; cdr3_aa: CSASQGGEAFF
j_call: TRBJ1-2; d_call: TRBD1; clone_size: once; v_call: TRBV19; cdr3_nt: TGTGCCAGTAGTATAGGGGGACAGGGGTTTGGACGTTATGGCTACACCTTC; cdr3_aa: CASSIGGQGFGRYGYTF
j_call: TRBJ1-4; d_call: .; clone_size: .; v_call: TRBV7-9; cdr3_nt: TGTGCCAGCAGCCCCCCGGACAAGGATGAAAAACTGTTTTTT; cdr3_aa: CASSPPDKDEKLFF
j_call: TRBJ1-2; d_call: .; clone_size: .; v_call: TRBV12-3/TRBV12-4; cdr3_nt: TGTGCCAGCAGTTTAGGAGTGGGCTACACCTTC; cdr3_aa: CASSLGVGYTF
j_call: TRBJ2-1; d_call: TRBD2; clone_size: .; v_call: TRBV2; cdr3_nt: TGTGCCAGCAGTGAAAGGCTAGCGGGGGTCCTCAATGAGCAGTTCTTC; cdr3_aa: CASSERLAGVLNEQFF
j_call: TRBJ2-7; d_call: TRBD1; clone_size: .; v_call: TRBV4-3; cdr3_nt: TGCGCCAGCAGCTATGGCAGGGGGCTCTACGAGCAGTACTTC; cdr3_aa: CASSYGRGLYEQYF
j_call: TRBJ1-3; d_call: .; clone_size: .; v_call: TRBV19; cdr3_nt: TGTGCCAGTAGTCAAGAGTCCGGACTCACGGCTGGAAACACCATATATTTT; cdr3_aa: CASSQESGLTAGNTIYF
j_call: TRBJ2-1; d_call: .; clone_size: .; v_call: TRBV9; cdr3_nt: TGTGCCAGCAGCGGCCAGTTCCTCCAGCAGTTCTTC; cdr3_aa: CASSGQFLQQFF
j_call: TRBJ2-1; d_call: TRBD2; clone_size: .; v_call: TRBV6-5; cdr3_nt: TGTGCCAGCAGGGGACTAGCGGGGGGGATCCCTGAGCAGTTCTTC; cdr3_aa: CASRGLAGGIPEQFF
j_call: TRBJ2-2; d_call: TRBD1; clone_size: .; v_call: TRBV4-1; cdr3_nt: TGCGCCAGCAGCCAAGATAGGGGGCCGACCGGGGAGCTGTTTTTT; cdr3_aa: CASSQDRGPTGELFF